The present T cell receptor (beta chain) was sequenced within a study of blood T cell repertoires in COVID-19. Germline trimming cut 2 bases from V and 8 bases from J; bases unmatched to any gene: 14. Per the germline V gene, CDR1 is LGHDT and CDR2 is YNNKEL (reference sequence). This CDR3 contains 17 residues. This clone came up a few times. The table came from immunoSEQ multiplex PCR; TCRdb's copy has only in-frame clones and leaves some out. This table holds roughly 270,000 clones, roughly 86% found once. The chain uses TRBV3-1 (or the pseudogene TRBV3-2) and TRBJ1-3, with 8 bases that match TRBD1. This clonotype was obtained from a man aged 18 to 30 with active or convalescent COVID-19. The sequenced sample was peripheral blood. The CDR3 protein is CASSQTLAGQGAYTIYF. CDR3 in DNA: TGTGCCAGCAGCCAAACGTTAGCGGGCCAGGGGGCCTACACCATATATTTT.